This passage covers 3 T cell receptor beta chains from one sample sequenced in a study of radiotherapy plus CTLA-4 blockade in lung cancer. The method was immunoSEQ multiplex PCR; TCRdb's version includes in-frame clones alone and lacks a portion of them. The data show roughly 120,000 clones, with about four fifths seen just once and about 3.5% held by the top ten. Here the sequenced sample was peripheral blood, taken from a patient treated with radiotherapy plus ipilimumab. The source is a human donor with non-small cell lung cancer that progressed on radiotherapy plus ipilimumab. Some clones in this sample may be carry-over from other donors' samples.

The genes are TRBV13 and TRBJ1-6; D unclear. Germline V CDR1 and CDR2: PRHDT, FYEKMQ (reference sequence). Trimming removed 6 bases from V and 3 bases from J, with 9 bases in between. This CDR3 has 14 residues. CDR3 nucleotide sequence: TGTGCCAGCAGGGGGAAGGACTATAATTCACCCCTCCACTTT. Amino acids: CASRGKDYNSPLHF.

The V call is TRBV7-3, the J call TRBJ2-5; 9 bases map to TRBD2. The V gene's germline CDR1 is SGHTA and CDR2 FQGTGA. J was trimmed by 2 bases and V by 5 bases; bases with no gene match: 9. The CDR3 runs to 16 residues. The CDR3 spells CASSATGSGGQETQYF. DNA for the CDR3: TGTGCCAGCAGCGCTACGGGCAGCGGGGGGCAAGAGACCCAGTACTTC.

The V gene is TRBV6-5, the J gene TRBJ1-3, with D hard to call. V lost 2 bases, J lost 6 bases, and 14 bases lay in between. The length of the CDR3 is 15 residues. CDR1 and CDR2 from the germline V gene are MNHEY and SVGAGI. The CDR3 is CASSYVAGSPNTIYF. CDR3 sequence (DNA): TGTGCCAGCAGTTACGTAGCCGGGTCCCCAAACACCATATATTTT.